The T cell receptor beta chain described here comes from a study of OX40 agonist ivuxolimab in advanced cancers. Study-level information: Dose-escalation patients' cancers were hepatocellular carcinoma, melanoma, renal cell or head and neck cancer. Study-wide results and caveats: The authors did not determine the antigen specificity of the expanded peripheral T cells. Clonal expansion among partial responders at 0.1-3.0 mg/kg ranked near the lowest. Averaged across samples, CD8+ T cells carried more expanded clones than CD4+ did.

As for this clone: Its antigen is unknown.

TCRdb keeps only in-frame clones here, not all; method: immunoSEQ multiplex PCR. The sample consists of 60,000 to 70,000 clones, roughly 85% of them appearing once. This CDR3 spans 14 amino acids. V lost 4 bases to trimming and J lost 9 bases; unmatched junction nucleotides: 6. Germline V gives CDR1 SGDLS, CDR2 YYNGEE. The chain links TRBV9 to TRBJ1-6; the match to TRBD1 covers 8 bases. The sequences come from CD4+ or CD8+ T cells sorted from blood, collected in a trial of the OX40 agonist ivuxolimab. The clonotype comes from an adult with an advanced solid tumor such as melanoma, head and neck, liver or kidney cancer. CDR3 nucleotides: TGTGCCAGCAGCCCGACAGGGGACGGTTCACCCCTCCACTTT. Translated: CASSPTGDGSPLHF. The variable domain in full, with the rest retrieved from reference TRBV9 and TRBJ1-6, is DSGVTQTPKHLITATGQRVTLRCSPRSGDLSVYWYQQSLDQGLQFLIQYYNGEERAKGNILERFSAQQFPDLHSELNLSSLELGDSALYFCASSPTGDGSPLHFGNGTRLTVT.